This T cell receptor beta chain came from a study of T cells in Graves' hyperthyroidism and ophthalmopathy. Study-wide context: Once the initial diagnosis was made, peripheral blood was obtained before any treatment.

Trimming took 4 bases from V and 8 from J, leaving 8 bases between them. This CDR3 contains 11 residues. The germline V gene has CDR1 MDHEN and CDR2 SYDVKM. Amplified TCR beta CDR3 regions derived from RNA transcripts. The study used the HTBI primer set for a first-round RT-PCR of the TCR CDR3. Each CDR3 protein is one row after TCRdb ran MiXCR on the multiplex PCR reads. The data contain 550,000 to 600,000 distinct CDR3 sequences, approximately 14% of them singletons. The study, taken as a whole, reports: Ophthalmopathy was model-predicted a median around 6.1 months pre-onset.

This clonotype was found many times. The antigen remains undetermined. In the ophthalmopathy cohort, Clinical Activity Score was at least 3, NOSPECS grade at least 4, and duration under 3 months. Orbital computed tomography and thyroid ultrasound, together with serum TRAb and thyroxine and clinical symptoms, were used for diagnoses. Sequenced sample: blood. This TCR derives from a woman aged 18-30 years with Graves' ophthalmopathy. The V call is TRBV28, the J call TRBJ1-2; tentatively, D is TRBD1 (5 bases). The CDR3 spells CASSSGNGYTF. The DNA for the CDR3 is TGTGCCAGCAGTTCAGGGAACGGCTACACCTTC.